This is a list of T cell receptor beta chains from one sample in a study of cytomegalovirus exposure and HLA in healthy donors. Sequenced by immunoSEQ multiplex PCR; TCRdb stores in-frame clones only, minus some. The sample consists of 150,000 to 200,000 clones, about 81% of them appearing once. The sequenced sample consisted of PBMCs. The origin of the receptors is a woman aged 30 to 39 in good health and CMV-seronegative. The conserved cysteine and the conserved F or W are not part of the CDR3 here.

v_gene,CDR3aa
TRBV5-1,ASSDPGSSGNTIY
TRBV9,ASSVAPRREDTQY
TRBV5-1,ASSLRTSGSINEQY
TRBV2,ASSEELAGGPNEQF
TRBV28,ASSQGYEQY
TRBV2,ASNRENTGELF
TRBV10-3,ASRGREGRETQY
TRBV6-5,ASSSLGTSNTQY
TRBV30,AWSGDRGAIPAF
TRBV30,AWSVAFQETQY
TRBV19,ASSPGGITDTQY
TRBV18,ASSPPLIANYGYT
TRBV2,ASSATSRSTDTQY
TRBV4-1,ASSQDNVRRGAGDTQY
TRBV30,AWIGKNTGELF
TRBV2,ASSEWETGGDGYT
TRBV7-8,ASSRRGRGAMNTEAF
TRBV18,ASSPTWRNTEAF
TRBV29-1,SVGQGTEAF
TRBV18,ASSPDIGTSTDTQY
TRBV2,ASSLDRSDNQPQH
TRBV7-8,ASSWGTVSTDTQY
TRBV7-2,ASSPAGLARAGDTQY
TRBV29-1,SVEGGLGEKLF
TRBV28,ASSLIPTGNEQF
TRBV11-3,ASSLNQGATGELF
TRBV4-2,ASSHRALNEKLF
TRBV4-1,ASSQVGTNQETQY
TRBV10-3,AISELQGGTGELF
TRBV9,ASSDGTGQNSPLH
TRBV7-9,ASSRYDEQF
TRBV7-9,ASSLGSLREQF
TRBV11-2,ASSFDPGYGYT
TRBV6-5,ASSIDRAQY
TRBV6-1,ASKDWLTEAF
TRBV5-6,ASSLGLYPNQPQH
TRBV6-5,ASSREGDSYEQY
TRBV9,ASSVPGANEKLF
TRBV5-4,ASRDLAGELF
TRBV4-1,ASSQGVTGSTDTQY
TRBV2,ASSEGGAPYEQY
TRBV13,ASSPRRGGRVEQY
TRBV15,ATSKDREATEAF
TRBV4-1,ASAVANSPLH
TRBV5-6,ASSLGQGRYGYT
TRBV30,AWSTGREGRYEQY
TRBV19,ASSRAGEYGYT
TRBV30,AWASGGNQPQH
TRBV30,AWTPPSGSTDTQY
TRBV18,ASSPPNRASYNEQF
TRBV15,ATSRQANQPQH
TRBV4-2,ASSLTSGGRETQY
TRBV7-8,ASSFGGAYSNQPQH
TRBV19,ASSPGQGLSYEQY
TRBV5-1,ASSLGGTGGAGETQY
TRBV4-1,ASRPGLVGYEQY
TRBV7-8,ASKVQGGETQY